The 6 T cell receptor beta chains below were found in one sample sequenced in a study of shared clonotypes between healthy human individuals. Generated by immunoSEQ multiplex PCR, the TCRdb table keeps only in-frame clones and is missing some. The profile covers under 600,000 clones, with around 77% appearing a single time and more than 10% taken by the ten largest. Specimen: PBMCs. The receptors derive from a woman aged 40 to 50 in good health. Some clones in this sample may be carry-over from other donors' samples.

This chain uses TRBV25-1 with TRBJ1-3; 7 nucleotides match TRBD1. The V and J ends lost 3 bases and 5 bases, in that order; junction bases with no gene match: 7. From germline, CDR1 is MGHDK and CDR2 SYGVNS. The CDR3 covers 15 residues. The CDR3: CASSDLTGSRNTIYF. DNA for the CDR3: TGTGCCAGCAGTGATCTGACAGGGAGTAGAAACACCATATATTTT.

With regard to this clone: The sample contains more than one DNA sequence encoding this CDR3. The chain joins TRBV10-2 to TRBJ1-2, with D hard to call. Per the germline V gene, CDR1 is WSHSY and CDR2 is SAAADI. Deletions cut 3 bases from V and 2 bases from J, with 16 bases between. CDR3 length equals 16 residues. For the CDR3, the DNA is TGCGCCAGCAGTGAACAGATCCGGACGGGGAACTATGGCTACACCTTC. Translated, it gives CASSEQIRTGNYGYTF.

The rearrangement joins TRBV4-3 to TRBJ2-2; D is ambiguous. CDR3 size: 11 residues. In germline, CDR1 is LGHNA, CDR2 YSLEER. V was pared by 0 bases and J by 7 bases, with 0 bases between. CDR3 nucleotides: TGCGCCAGCAGCCAAGACGGGGAGCTGTTTTTT. It is translated as CASSQDGELFF.

V gene TRBV5-4 combines with J gene TRBJ1-2; D is unresolved. Germline V gene sequence: CDR1 SGHNT, CDR2 YYREEE (reference sequence). The CDR3 length is 11 residues. The V gene lost 3 bases and the J gene lost 4 bases, with 4 bases spanning the gap. The CDR3 here is CASSSSYGYTF. CDR3 in DNA: TGTGCCAGCAGCTCCTCCTATGGCTACACCTTC.

This clone appeared a single time. The CDR3: CATTMDVAKNIQYF. CDR3 bases: TGTGCCACTACCATGGATGTAGCCAAAAACATTCAGTACTTC. The chain links TRBV7-2 to TRBJ2-4; D gene unclear. The CDR3 is 14 residues long. The germline V and J ends were trimmed by 10 bases and 0 bases, with 13 bases remaining between them. The germline V gene encodes CDR1 SGHTA and CDR2 FQGNSA.

A word on this clone: A read error may be the cause here, since a much bigger clone is one base away. The V gene is TRBV5-1, the J gene TRBJ2-5; TRBD1 agrees at 9 bases. The V gene's germline CDR1 is SGHRS and CDR2 YFSETQ. The CDR3 runs 15 residues. Germline trimming cut 3 bases from V and 7 bases from J; bases unmatched to any gene: 10. CDR3 in amino acids: CASSSSDRGGGTQYF. The CDR3 DNA sequence: TGCGCCAGCAGCTCCTCGGACAGGGGAGGGGGGACCCAGTACTTC. Variable domain in full (rest from reference TRBV5-1 and TRBJ2-5): KAGVTQTPRYLIKTRGQQVTLSCSPISGHRSVSWYQQTPGQGLQFLFEYFSETQRNKGNFPGRFSGRQFSNSRSEMNVSTLELGDSALYLCASSSSDRGGGTQYFGPGTRLLVL.